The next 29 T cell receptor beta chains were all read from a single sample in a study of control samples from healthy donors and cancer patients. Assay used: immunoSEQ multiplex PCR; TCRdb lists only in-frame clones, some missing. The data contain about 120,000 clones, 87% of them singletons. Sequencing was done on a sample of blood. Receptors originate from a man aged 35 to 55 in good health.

This CDR3 is CAWSQAPSYNSPLHF. The CDR3 DNA sequence: TGTGCCTGGAGTCAAGCACCTAGCTATAATTCACCCCTCCACTTT. The chain carries TRBV30 and TRBJ1-6, with D unresolved. The CDR3 spans 15 residues. V shed 2 bases and J shed 3 bases, with 11 bases lying between them. In germline, CDR1 is GTSNPN, CDR2 SVGIG (reference sequence). The full variable domain, in which reference TRBV30 and TRBJ1-6 provide the parts outside the CDR3, is SQTIHQWPATLVQPVGSPLSLECTVEGTSNPNLYWYRQAAGRGLQLLFYSVGIGQISSEVPQNLSASRPQDRQFILSSKKLLLSDSGFYLCAWSQAPSYNSPLHFGNGTRLTVT.

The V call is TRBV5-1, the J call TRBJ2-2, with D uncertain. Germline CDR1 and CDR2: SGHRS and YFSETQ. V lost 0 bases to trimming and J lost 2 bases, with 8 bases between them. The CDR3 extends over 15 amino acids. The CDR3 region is CASSLGLVNTGELFF. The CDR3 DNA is TGCGCCAGCAGCTTGGGACTCGTAAACACCGGGGAGCTGTTTTTT.

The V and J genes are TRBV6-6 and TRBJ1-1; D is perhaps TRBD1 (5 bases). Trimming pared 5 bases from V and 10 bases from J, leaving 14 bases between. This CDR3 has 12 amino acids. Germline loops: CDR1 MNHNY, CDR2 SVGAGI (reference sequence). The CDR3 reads CASSLLDQGAFF. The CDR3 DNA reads TGTGCCAGCAGTCTCCTCGACCAGGGAGCTTTCTTT.

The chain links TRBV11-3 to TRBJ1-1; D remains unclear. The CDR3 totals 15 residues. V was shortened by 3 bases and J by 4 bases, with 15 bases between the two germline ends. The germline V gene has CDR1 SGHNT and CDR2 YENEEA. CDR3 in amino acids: CASSFRYPTLTEAFF. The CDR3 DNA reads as TGTGCCAGCAGCTTTCGCTACCCGACACTCACTGAAGCTTTCTTT.

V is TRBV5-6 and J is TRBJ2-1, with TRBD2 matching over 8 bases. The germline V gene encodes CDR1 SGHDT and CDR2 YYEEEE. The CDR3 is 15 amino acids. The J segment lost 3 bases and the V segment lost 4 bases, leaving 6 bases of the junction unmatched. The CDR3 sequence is CASSPVAGRYNEQFF. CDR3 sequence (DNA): TGTGCCAGCAGCCCCGTAGCGGGGCGCTACAATGAGCAGTTCTTC.

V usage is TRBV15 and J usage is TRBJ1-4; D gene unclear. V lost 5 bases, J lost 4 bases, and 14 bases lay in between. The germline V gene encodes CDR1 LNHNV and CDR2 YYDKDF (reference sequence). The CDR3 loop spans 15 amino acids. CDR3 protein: CATSDPGRINEKLFF. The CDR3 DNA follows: TGTGCCACCAGCGATCCCGGACGGATTAATGAAAAACTGTTTTTT.

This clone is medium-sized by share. CDR3 DNA sequence: TGCGCCAGCAGCCGAGTAGCGGGGGGTAACCAAGAGACCCAGTACTTC. Protein product: CASSRVAGGNQETQYF. The rearrangement uses TRBV4-3 and TRBJ2-5; TRBD2 aligns across 10 bases. Germline trimming cut 4 bases from V and 0 bases from J; bases unmatched to any gene: 5. The CDR3 runs 16 residues. Germline CDR1 and CDR2: LGHNA and YSLEER.

CDR3: CASSPDRVGTGELFF. For the CDR3, the DNA is TGTGCCAGCAGCCCGGACAGGGTCGGGACCGGGGAGCTGTTTTTT. J is TRBJ2-2 and V is TRBV5-6, with 8 bases identical to TRBD1. This CDR3 contains 15 residues. V shed 4 bases, J shed 5 bases, and the junction held 7 bases outside the gene matches. Germline V gene data show CDR1 as SGHDT and CDR2 as YYEEEE.

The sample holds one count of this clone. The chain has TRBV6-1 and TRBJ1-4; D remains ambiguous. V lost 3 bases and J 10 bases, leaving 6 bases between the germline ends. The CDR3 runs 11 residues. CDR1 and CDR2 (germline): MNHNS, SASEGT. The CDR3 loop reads CASSEVGKLFF. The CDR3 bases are TGTGCCAGCAGTGAGGTTGGAAAACTGTTTTTT.

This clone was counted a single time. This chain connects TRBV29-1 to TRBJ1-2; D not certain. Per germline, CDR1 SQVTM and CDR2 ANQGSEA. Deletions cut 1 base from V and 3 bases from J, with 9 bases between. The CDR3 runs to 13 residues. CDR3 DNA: TGCAGCGTTGAAGTGTACGGAGACTATGGCTACACCTTC. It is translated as CSVEVYGDYGYTF.

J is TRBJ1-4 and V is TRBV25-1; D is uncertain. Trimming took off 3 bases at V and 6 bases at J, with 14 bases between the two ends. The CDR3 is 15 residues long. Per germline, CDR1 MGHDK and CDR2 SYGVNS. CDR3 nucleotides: TGTGCCAGCAGTGATCGGAACATTCAAGATGAAAAACTGTTTTTT. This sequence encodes CASSDRNIQDEKLFF.

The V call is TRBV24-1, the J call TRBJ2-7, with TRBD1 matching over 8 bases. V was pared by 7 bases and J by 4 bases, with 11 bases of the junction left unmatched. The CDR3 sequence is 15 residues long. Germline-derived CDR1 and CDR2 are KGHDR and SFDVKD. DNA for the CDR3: TGTGCCACCAGGGGGGTGAGACAGGGGTGGTACGAGCAGTACTTC. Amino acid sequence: CATRGVRQGWYEQYF.

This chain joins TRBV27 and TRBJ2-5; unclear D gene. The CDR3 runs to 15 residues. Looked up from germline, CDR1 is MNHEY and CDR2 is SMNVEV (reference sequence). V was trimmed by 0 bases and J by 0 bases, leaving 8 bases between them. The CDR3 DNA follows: TGTGCCAGCAGTTTATCGAGGTGGTACCAAGAGACCCAGTACTTC. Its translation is CASSLSRWYQETQYF.

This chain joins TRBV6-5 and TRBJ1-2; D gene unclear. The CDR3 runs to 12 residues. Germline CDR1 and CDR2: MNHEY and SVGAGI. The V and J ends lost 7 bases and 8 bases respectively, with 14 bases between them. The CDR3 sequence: CASTSTGQGYTF. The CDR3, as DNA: TGTGCCAGCACCTCAACGGGTCAGGGCTACACCTTC.

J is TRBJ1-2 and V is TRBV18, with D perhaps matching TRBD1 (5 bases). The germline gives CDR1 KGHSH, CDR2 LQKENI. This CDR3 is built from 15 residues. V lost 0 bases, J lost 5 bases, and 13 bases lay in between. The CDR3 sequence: CASSPPDGGAYGYTF. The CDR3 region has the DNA TGTGCCAGCTCACCACCGGATGGGGGAGCTTATGGCTACACCTTC.

The CDR3 sequence: CASSQSRGSSYNSPLHF. Written as DNA, the CDR3 is TGCGCCAGCAGCCAATCGAGGGGGAGCTCCTATAATTCACCCCTCCACTTT. This chain joins TRBV4-3 and TRBJ1-6, with D possibly being TRBD1 (6 bases). The V end was cut by 2 bases, the J end by 0 bases, with 11 bases between. This CDR3 has 17 amino acids. Germline CDR1 reads LGHNA; CDR2 reads YSLEER.

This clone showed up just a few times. The CDR3 sequence is CASSLEAGDYGYTF. The CDR3 nucleotides are TGTGCCAGCAGCTTAGAGGCAGGGGACTATGGCTACACCTTC. This chain joins TRBV7-9 and TRBJ1-2, with D possibly matching TRBD1 (6 bases). The CDR3 runs 14 residues. Germline V lookup: CDR1 SEHNR, CDR2 FQNEAQ (reference sequence). Trimming pared 1 base from V and 3 bases from J, leaving 9 bases between.

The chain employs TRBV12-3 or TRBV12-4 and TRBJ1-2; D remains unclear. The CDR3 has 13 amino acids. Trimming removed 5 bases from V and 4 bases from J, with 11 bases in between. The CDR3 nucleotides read TGTGCCAGCAGTAATCGGTTTTCCTATGGCTACACCTTC. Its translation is CASSNRFSYGYTF.

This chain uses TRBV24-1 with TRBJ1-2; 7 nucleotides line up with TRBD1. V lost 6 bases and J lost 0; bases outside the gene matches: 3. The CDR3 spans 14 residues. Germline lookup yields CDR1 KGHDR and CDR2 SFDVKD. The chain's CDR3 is CATSNRGTNYGYTF. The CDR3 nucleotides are TGTGCCACCAGTAACAGGGGTACTAACTATGGCTACACCTTC.

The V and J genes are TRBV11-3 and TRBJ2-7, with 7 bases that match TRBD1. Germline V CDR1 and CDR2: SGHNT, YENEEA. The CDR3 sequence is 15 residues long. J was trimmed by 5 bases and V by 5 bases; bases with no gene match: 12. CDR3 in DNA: TGTGCCAGCAGCCTATGGGACAGCCCCAGCGACGAGCAGTACTTC. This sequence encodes CASSLWDSPSDEQYF.

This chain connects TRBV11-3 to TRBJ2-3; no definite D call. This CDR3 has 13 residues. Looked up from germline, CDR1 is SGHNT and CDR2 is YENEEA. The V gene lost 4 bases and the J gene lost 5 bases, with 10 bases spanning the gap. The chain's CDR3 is CASSSTHGDTQYF. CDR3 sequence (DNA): TGTGCCAGCAGCTCGACACACGGAGATACGCAGTATTTT. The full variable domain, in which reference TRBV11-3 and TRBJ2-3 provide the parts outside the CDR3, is EAGVVQSPRYKIIEKKQPVAFWCNPISGHNTLYWYLQNLGQGPELLIRYENEEAVDDSQLPKDRFSAERLKGVDSTLKIQPAELGDSAVYLCASSSTHGDTQYFGPGTRLTVL.

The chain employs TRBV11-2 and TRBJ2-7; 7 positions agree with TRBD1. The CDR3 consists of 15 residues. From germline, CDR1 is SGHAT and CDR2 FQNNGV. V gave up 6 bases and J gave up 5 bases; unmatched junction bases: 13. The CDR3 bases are TGTGCCAGCAGTCGTTTACAGGGGATGAGAAACGAGCAGTACTTC. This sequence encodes CASSRLQGMRNEQYF.

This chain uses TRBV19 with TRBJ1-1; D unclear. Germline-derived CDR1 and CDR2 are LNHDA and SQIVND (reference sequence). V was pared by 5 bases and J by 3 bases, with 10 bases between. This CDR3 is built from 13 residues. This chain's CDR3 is CASSLARHTEAFF. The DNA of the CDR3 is TGTGCCAGTAGTCTCGCACGGCACACTGAAGCTTTCTTT.

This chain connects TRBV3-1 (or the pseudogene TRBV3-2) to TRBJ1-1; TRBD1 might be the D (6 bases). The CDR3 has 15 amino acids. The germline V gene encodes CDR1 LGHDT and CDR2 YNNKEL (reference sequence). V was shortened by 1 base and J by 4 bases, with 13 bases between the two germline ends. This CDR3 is CASSQGVPGATEAFF. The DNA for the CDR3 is TGTGCCAGCAGCCAAGGAGTACCGGGGGCCACTGAAGCTTTCTTT.

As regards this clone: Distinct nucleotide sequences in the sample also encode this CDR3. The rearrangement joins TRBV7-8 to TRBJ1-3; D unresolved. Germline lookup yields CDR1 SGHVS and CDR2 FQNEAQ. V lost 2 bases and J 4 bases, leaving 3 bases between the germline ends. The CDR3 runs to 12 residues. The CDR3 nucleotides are TGTGCCAGCAGCTTATCCGGAAACACCATATATTTT. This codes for CASSLSGNTIYF.

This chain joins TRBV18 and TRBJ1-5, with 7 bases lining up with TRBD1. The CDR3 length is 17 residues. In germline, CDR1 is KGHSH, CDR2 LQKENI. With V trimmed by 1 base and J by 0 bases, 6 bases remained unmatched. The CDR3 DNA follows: TGTGCCAGCTCACCACGAAGGACAGGAGATAGCAATCAGCCCCAGCATTTT. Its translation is CASSPRRTGDSNQPQHF.

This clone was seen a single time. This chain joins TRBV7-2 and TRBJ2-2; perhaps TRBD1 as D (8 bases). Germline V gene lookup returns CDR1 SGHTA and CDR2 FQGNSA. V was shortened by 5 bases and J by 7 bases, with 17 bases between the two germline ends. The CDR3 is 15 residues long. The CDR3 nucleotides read TGTGCCAGCAGCGGCACAGGGGGGGATGACGGGGAGCTGTTTTTT. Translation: CASSGTGGDDGELFF.

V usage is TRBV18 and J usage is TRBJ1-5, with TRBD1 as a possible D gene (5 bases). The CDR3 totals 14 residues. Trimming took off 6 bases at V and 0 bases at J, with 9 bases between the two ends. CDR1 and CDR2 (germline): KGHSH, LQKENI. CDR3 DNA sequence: TGTGCCAGCTCCCCGGGGGTTAGCAATCAGCCCCAGCATTTT. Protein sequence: CASSPGVSNQPQHF. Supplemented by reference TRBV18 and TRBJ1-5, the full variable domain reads NAGVMQNPRHLVRRRGQEARLRCSPMKGHSHVYWYRQLPEEGLKFMVYLQKENIIDESGMPKERFSAEFPKEGPSILRIQQVVRGDSAAYFCASSPGVSNQPQHFGDGTRLSIL.

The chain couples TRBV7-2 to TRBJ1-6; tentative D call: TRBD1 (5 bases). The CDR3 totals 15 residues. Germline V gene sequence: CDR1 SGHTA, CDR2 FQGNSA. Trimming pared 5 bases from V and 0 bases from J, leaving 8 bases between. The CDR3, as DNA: TGTGCCAGCAGCGGGGGGAGCTCCTATAATTCACCCCTCCACTTT. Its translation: CASSGGSSYNSPLHF.